Presented here are 15 T cell receptor beta chains from one specimen sequenced in a study of blood T cell repertoires in COVID-19. Some clones are missing from TCRdb's copy, which holds only in-frame ones; the method was immunoSEQ multiplex PCR. The sample consists of around 160,000 clones, around 84% of them appearing once. Input material: peripheral blood. The receptors originated from a human donor in a cohort sampled during active COVID-19.

The J gene is TRBJ1-1, the V gene TRBV7-9; D is unresolved. The V and J ends lost 10 bases and 7 bases respectively, with 19 bases between them. Germline CDR1 SEHNR, CDR2 FQNEAQ (reference sequence). CDR3 length: 13 residues. The CDR3 region is CAISAGAGDEAFF. DNA of the CDR3: TGTGCCATCTCGGCCGGTGCCGGGGATGAAGCTTTCTTT.

The chain recombines TRBV6-6 with TRBJ2-7, with D possibly TRBD2 on 6 matching bases. V lost 7 bases, J lost 2 bases, and 18 bases lay in between. Germline CDR1 reads MNHNY; CDR2 reads SVGAGI (reference sequence). The CDR3 is 15 residues long. The CDR3 protein is CASNNWRGPTYEQYF. The CDR3 DNA is TGTGCCAGCAACAACTGGCGGGGACCCACCTACGAGCAGTACTTC.

The rearrangement joins TRBV3-1 (or the pseudogene TRBV3-2) to TRBJ1-2; D gene uncertain. CDR1 is LGHDT and CDR2 is YNNKEL in the germline V gene (reference sequence). The V gene lost 1 base and the J gene lost 2 bases, with 8 bases spanning the gap. This CDR3 spans 14 amino acids. The CDR3 DNA reads as TGTGCCAGCAGCCAAGCTCCGGGGAACTATGGCTACACCTTC. Translating gives CASSQAPGNYGYTF.

This chain uses TRBV9 with TRBJ1-5; D gene ambiguous. The V gene lost 4 bases and the J gene lost 3 bases, with 20 bases spanning the gap. In germline, CDR1 is SGDLS, CDR2 YYNGEE. The CDR3 is 17 residues long. The CDR3 loop reads CASSSFGGPGDNQPQHF. In nucleotides, the CDR3 is TGTGCCAGCAGCTCCTTCGGCGGTCCCGGGGACAATCAGCCCCAGCATTTT.

The chain links TRBV6-5 to TRBJ1-5, with D tentatively TRBD1 (6 bases). Germline CDR1 and CDR2: MNHEY and SVGAGI. Trimming stripped 6 bases from V and 0 bases from J, with 12 bases between. CDR3 size: 15 residues. The CDR3 here is CASRATGSSNQPQHF. The CDR3, as DNA: TGTGCCAGCAGAGCCACAGGGTCTAGCAATCAGCCCCAGCATTTT.

The genes are TRBV4-3 and TRBJ1-2; 7 bases agree with TRBD1. Germline values: CDR1 LGHNA, CDR2 YSLEER. The CDR3 is 15 amino acids. V was pared by 0 bases and J by 5 bases, with 6 bases of the junction left unmatched. The CDR3 nucleotides read TGCGCCAGCAGCCAAGATTGGGACAGTGGTTATGGCTACACCTTC. Its protein product is CASSQDWDSGYGYTF.

The CDR3 spells CASSPRDRGPNQPQHF. DNA of the CDR3: TGTGCCAGCAGCCCCCGGGACAGGGGGCCCAATCAGCCCCAGCATTTT. The rearrangement links TRBV7-2 to TRBJ1-5, with 12 bases aligning to TRBD1. This CDR3 contains 16 residues. Trimming took 5 bases from V and 3 from J; bases not matched to a gene: 5. Germline V gene data show CDR1 as SGHTA and CDR2 as FQGNSA. The complete variable domain, with remaining parts taken from reference TRBV7-2 and TRBJ1-5, reads GAGVSQSPSNKVTEKGKDVELRCDPISGHTALYWYRQSLGQGLEFLIYFQGNSAPDKSGLPSDRFSAERTGGSVSTLTIQRTQQEDSAVYLCASSPRDRGPNQPQHFGDGTRLSIL.

The rearrangement joins TRBV7-2 to TRBJ2-1; D is uncertain. The germline V gene has CDR1 SGHTA and CDR2 FQGNSA. Trimming removed 1 base from V and 9 bases from J, with 10 bases in between. The CDR3 has 13 amino acids. The CDR3 is CASSLGLASEQFF. The CDR3, as DNA: TGTGCCAGCAGCTTAGGGTTAGCCAGTGAGCAGTTCTTC.

The chain combines TRBV27 with TRBJ2-7, with a possible D match to TRBD2 (6 bases). The V and J ends lost 6 bases and 7 bases respectively, with 16 bases between them. The germline V gene encodes CDR1 MNHEY and CDR2 SMNVEV (reference sequence). This CDR3 is 13 amino acids long. Written as DNA, the CDR3 is TGTGCCAGCAGGCCCGGGTTGGCGGGGGAGCAGTACTTC. Its translation is CASRPGLAGEQYF.

The chain has TRBV18 and TRBJ1-2; 7 positions match TRBD1. This CDR3 comprises 14 residues. V lost 6 bases to trimming and J lost 5 bases; unmatched junction nucleotides: 9. The germline V gene encodes CDR1 KGHSH and CDR2 LQKENI. CDR3 nucleotide sequence: TGTGCCAGCTCGTGGGGACAGACAGGGTATGGCTACACCTTC. Protein sequence: CASSWGQTGYGYTF. Variable domain in full (rest from reference TRBV18 and TRBJ1-2): NAGVMQNPRHLVRRRGQEARLRCSPMKGHSHVYWYRQLPEEGLKFMVYLQKENIIDESGMPKERFSAEFPKEGPSILRIQQVVRGDSAAYFCASSWGQTGYGYTFGSGTRLTVV.

This sequence joins TRBV18 and TRBJ1-1; maybe TRBD1 (5 bases). The CDR3 has 13 amino acids. The germline V gene encodes CDR1 KGHSH and CDR2 LQKENI. Trimming removed 0 bases at V and 11 bases at J, with 13 bases between. This chain's CDR3 is CASSPPGGDAAFF. DNA of the CDR3: TGTGCCAGCTCACCACCAGGAGGGGATGCGGCTTTCTTT. The full variable domain, its missing parts supplied by reference TRBV18 and TRBJ1-1, is NAGVMQNPRHLVRRRGQEARLRCSPMKGHSHVYWYRQLPEEGLKFMVYLQKENIIDESGMPKERFSAEFPKEGPSILRIQQVVRGDSAAYFCASSPPGGDAAFFGQGTRLTVV.

The CDR3 DNA reads as TGTGCCAGCAGCTCCATTTTGACTGGCTACGAGCAGTACTTC. It specifies CASSSILTGYEQYF. The rearrangement links TRBV5-6 to TRBJ2-7; D uncertain. Between the trimmed V and J ends, which lost 3 bases and 3 bases, there was a span of 13 bases. The CDR3 has 14 amino acids. Germline values: CDR1 SGHDT, CDR2 YYEEEE.

This sequence joins TRBV5-6 and TRBJ2-7; 7 bases line up with TRBD1. Trimming took 0 bases from V and 6 from J; bases not matched to a gene: 9. The CDR3 spans 15 residues. Per the germline V gene, CDR1 is SGHDT and CDR2 is YYEEEE. CDR3 residues: CASSLGARGSGEQYF. In DNA form, the CDR3 reads TGTGCCAGCAGCTTGGGGGCCAGGGGGTCAGGCGAGCAGTACTTC.

The rearrangement joins TRBV13 to TRBJ2-7; 8 bases map to TRBD1. The junction had 8 bases not matched to a gene; V was cut back by 4 bases and J by 6 bases. The CDR3 is 14 residues long. CDR1 is PRHDT and CDR2 is FYEKMQ in the germline V gene (reference sequence). In nucleotides, the CDR3 is TGTGCCAGCAGCTCCCGGGACAGGCCAGGCGAGCAGTACTTC. Its translation: CASSSRDRPGEQYF.

Comments on this clone: One junction end disagrees with the germline gene, perhaps due to a read error. V and J are TRBV13 and TRBJ1-6; 8 bases agree with TRBD1. Germline CDR1 is PRHDT and CDR2 is FYEKMQ (reference sequence). There are 16 residues in the CDR3. The DNA for the CDR3 is TGTGCCAGCAGCATAGGACAGGGCCTGGGGAATTCACCCCTCCACTTT. This encodes CASSIGQGLGNSPLHF.